This T cell receptor beta chain was captured by sequencing in a study of blood T cell repertoires in COVID-19. At the level of the study: Whether acute or convalescent, the COVID-19 samples came from the United States, Italy and Spain.

Only in-frame clones appear in the TCRdb table, and some are missing; sequencing was by immunoSEQ multiplex PCR. The sample gives about 440,000 clones, 80% to 90% of which show up once; 4.3% is in the top ten. The clonotype was recovered from a woman aged 25 to 39 with acute or convalescent COVID-19. The sequenced sample was peripheral blood.

Here the CDR3 reads CASSRGPEDGELFF. In DNA, the CDR3 is TGTGCCAGCTCTAGGGGGCCTGAAGACGGGGAGCTGTTTTTT. The V call is TRBV21-1, the J call TRBJ2-2; the D segment call TRBD1 is taken from the table without a DNA check. TRBV21-1 is labeled a pseudogene. The CDR3 length is 14 residues.